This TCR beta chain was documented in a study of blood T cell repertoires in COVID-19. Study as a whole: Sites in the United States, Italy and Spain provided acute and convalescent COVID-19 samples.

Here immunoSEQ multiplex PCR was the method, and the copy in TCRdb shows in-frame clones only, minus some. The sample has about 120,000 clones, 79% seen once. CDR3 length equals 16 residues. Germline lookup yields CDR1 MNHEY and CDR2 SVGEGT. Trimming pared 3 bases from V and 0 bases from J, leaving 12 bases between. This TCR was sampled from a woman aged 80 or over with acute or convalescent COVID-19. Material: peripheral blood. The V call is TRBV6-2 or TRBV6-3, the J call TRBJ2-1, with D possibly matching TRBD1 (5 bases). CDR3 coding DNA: TGTGCCAGCAGTTATGCGACAGCGAGCTCCTACAATGAGCAGTTCTTC. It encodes CASSYATASSYNEQFF.